The rows below give T cell receptor beta chains drawn from one sample of a study of vaccination and CD4 T cells after COVID-19. Their antigen targets remain unknown. TCRdb ran MiXCR on the PCR reads and lists one entry per CDR3 protein. Of fewer than 7,000 distinct CDR3 sequences listed, under 70% are singletons. Sequencing was done on a sample of CD4+ T cells from blood, cultured in vitro. These receptor sequences come from a human donor who had recovered from COVID-19. CDR3s include the opening cysteine and the closing phenylalanine or tryptophan. The order of the fields is D gene, J gene, V gene, clone size, CDR3 protein. D genes are given only for firm matches. Size is omitted from some rows. Given values are once, few, many or a class for expanded clones.

D: -; J: TRBJ1-2; V: TRBV30; size: large; CDR3: CAWSVSQNYGYTF
D: -; J: TRBJ2-2; V: TRBV7-2; size: few; CDR3: CASSPRSTGELFF
D: -; J: TRBJ2-3; V: TRBV7-2; size: -; CDR3: CASSPRSLRTDTQYF
D: TRBD1; J: TRBJ2-1; V: TRBV19; size: -; CDR3: CASTFRGTGEYNEQFF
D: -; J: TRBJ1-1; V: TRBV2; size: -; CDR3: CASSEATGSSAFF
D: TRBD1; J: TRBJ1-2; V: TRBV2; size: -; CDR3: CASSENRGYGYTF
D: TRBD2; J: TRBJ2-7; V: TRBV7-9; size: -; CDR3: CASSLAGGTYEQYF
D: -; J: TRBJ1-6; V: TRBV11-2; size: -; CDR3: CASSLLWDSPLHF
D: -; J: TRBJ2-1; V: TRBV10-3; size: -; CDR3: CAISAEGPRGGSSYNEQFF
D: -; J: TRBJ1-1; V: TRBV6-1; size: -; CDR3: CASSSWDLNTEAFF
D: TRBD2; J: TRBJ2-1; V: TRBV7-7; size: -; CDR3: CASSSTSGGVEQFF
D: -; J: TRBJ2-5; V: TRBV7-3; size: -; CDR3: CASSLFGHDTRGQETQYF